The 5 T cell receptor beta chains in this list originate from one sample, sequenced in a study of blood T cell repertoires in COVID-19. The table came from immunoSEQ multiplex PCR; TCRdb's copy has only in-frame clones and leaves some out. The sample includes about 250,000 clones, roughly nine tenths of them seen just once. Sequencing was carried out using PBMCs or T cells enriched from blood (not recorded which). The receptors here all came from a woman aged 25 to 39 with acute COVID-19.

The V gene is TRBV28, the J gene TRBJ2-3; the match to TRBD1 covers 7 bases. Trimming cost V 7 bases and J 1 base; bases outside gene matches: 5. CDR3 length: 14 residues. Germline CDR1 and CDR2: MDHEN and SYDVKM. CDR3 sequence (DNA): TGTGCCAGCAATAGACAGGGTGGCACAGATACGCAGTATTTT. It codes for CASNRQGGTDTQYF.

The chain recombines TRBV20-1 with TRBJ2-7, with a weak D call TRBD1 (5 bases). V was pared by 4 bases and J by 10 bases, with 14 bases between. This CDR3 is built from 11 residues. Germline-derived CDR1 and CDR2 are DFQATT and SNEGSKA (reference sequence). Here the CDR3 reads CSATQGHSQYF. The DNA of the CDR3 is TGCAGTGCTACCCAAGGACACTCTCAGTACTTC.

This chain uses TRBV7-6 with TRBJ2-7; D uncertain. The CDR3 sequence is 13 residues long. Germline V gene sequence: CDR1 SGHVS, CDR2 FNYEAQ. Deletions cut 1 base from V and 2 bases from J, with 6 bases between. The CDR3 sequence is CASSLGGPYEQYF. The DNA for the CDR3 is TGTGCCAGCAGCTTAGGCGGTCCCTACGAGCAGTACTTC.

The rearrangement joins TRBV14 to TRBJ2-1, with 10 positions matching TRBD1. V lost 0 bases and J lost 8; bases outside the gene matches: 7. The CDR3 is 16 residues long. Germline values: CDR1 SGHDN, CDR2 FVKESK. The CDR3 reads CASSQDFRDRGDEQFF. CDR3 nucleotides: TGTGCCAGCAGCCAAGATTTTCGGGACAGGGGAGATGAGCAGTTCTTC.

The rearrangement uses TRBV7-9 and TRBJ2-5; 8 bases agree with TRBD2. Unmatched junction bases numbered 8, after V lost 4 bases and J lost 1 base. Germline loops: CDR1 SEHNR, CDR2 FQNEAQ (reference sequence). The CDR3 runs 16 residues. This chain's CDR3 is CASSSKGLVVQETQYF. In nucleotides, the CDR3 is TGTGCCAGCAGCTCCAAGGGACTAGTGGTCCAAGAGACCCAGTACTTC.